This T cell receptor beta chain appears in the sequencing data of a study of T cell responses to AZD1222 COVID-19 vaccine. Study results and caveats: Baseline testing showed seropositivity in only 5 or 6 AZD1222 recipients. Unmutated regions of variants are reportedly targeted by nearly half of spike-specific TCRs. Vaccination with two AZD1222 doses was followed by a rise in Spike-specific TCR breadth and depth.

The V gene end was trimmed by 1 base and the J gene end by 7 bases; junction bases not matched to a gene: 2. The CDR3 has 15 residues. Germline V gene data show CDR1 as LGHDT and CDR2 as YNNKEL (reference sequence). Assay used: immunoSEQ multiplex PCR; TCRdb lists only in-frame clones, some missing. The repertoire holds over 100,000 clones, with roughly 86% as singletons. A word on this clone: What it binds is not known.

The sample consisted of peripheral blood, taken on day 0 of MenACWY control vaccination. This chain uses TRBV3-1 (or the pseudogene TRBV3-2) with TRBJ1-6, with TRBD1 identical over 9 bases. This clonotype originated in an adult in good health. CDR3 sequence reads: CASSQGQGGNSPLHF. The DNA for the CDR3 is TGTGCCAGCAGCCAAGGACAGGGGGGCAATTCACCCCTCCACTTT.